A selection of T cell receptor beta chains follows, all from one sample in a study of blood T cell repertoires in COVID-19. Sequencing used immunoSEQ multiplex PCR; TCRdb keeps in-frame clones, though not all of them. The table records about 370,000 clones, 80% to 90% of them present only once. Sequencing was carried out using PBMCs or T cells enriched from blood (not recorded which). These receptors came from a man aged 18 to 30 who had recovered from COVID-19. The CDR3 runs from the conserved cysteine through the conserved F or W. A D gene is named only where the DNA matches it firmly. Rows give clone size only sometimes, using once, few, many, or a class for an expanded clone.

V gene: TRBV6-2/TRBV6-3; clone size: -; J gene: TRBJ2-3; D gene: -; CDR3 protein: CASSPGSADTQYF
V gene: TRBV5-4; clone size: -; J gene: TRBJ1-2; D gene: -; CDR3 protein: CASSQEKDRPNYGYTF
V gene: TRBV4-1; clone size: -; J gene: TRBJ2-7; D gene: -; CDR3 protein: CASSQALVVKQYF
V gene: TRBV21-1; clone size: -; J gene: TRBJ2-6; D gene: -; CDR3 protein: CASSLSGSEGANVLTF
V gene: TRBV25-1; clone size: -; J gene: TRBJ1-2; D gene: TRBD1; CDR3 protein: CASSFFQGATNGYTF
V gene: TRBV2; clone size: -; J gene: TRBJ1-6; D gene: TRBD1; CDR3 protein: CASSGGTGGSPLHF
V gene: TRBV19; clone size: -; J gene: TRBJ2-7; D gene: TRBD1; CDR3 protein: CASSTRTGSSYEQYF
V gene: TRBV10-1; clone size: few; J gene: TRBJ2-7; D gene: TRBD2; CDR3 protein: CASSIPSGRSPYEQYF
V gene: TRBV5-1; clone size: -; J gene: TRBJ2-2; D gene: TRBD1; CDR3 protein: CASSLGQGAVTGELFF
V gene: TRBV4-1; clone size: -; J gene: TRBJ1-5; D gene: TRBD1; CDR3 protein: CASSRARVDRVDDQPQHF
V gene: TRBV9; clone size: -; J gene: TRBJ2-7; D gene: TRBD2; CDR3 protein: CASSVAAGAYEQYF
V gene: TRBV11-2; clone size: -; J gene: TRBJ2-3; D gene: -; CDR3 protein: CASSLLGTSTDTQYF
V gene: TRBV9; clone size: -; J gene: TRBJ1-1; D gene: -; CDR3 protein: CASSPYRDQGLDTEAFF
V gene: TRBV2; clone size: -; J gene: TRBJ1-1; D gene: -; CDR3 protein: CASSKDSLEAFF
V gene: TRBV27; clone size: -; J gene: TRBJ2-7; D gene: TRBD1; CDR3 protein: CALKTGTAIYEQYF
V gene: TRBV7-2; clone size: -; J gene: TRBJ1-4; D gene: -; CDR3 protein: CASSLVGMGFGVSNEKLFF
V gene: TRBV7-8; clone size: -; J gene: TRBJ2-7; D gene: -; CDR3 protein: CASRPIYLYEQYF